This T cell receptor (beta chain) originates from a study of blood T cell repertoires in COVID-19. Study context: The United States, Italy and Spain were the sources of the acute and convalescent COVID-19 samples. T cells, B-cell-depleted T cells, or PBMCs provided the cDNA or gDNA that served as material.

With V trimmed by 3 bases and J by 10 bases, 15 bases remained unmatched. The germline V gene has CDR1 MGHDK and CDR2 SYGVNS. The CDR3 covers 16 residues. Original data processing: Estimation of nucleated cell counts was performed using reference gene primer amplification. Sequenced by immunoSEQ multiplex PCR; TCRdb stores in-frame clones only, minus some. V, J and clone size reflect that table, while D and trimming were determined from the DNA. Among more than 150,000 clones listed, approximately 80% were seen once. This rearrangement joins TRBV25-1 to TRBJ2-5; 9 bases fit TRBD2. Sequencing was done on a sample of peripheral blood. The sequence derives from a woman in her forties or fifties with acute or convalescent COVID-19. The CDR3 spells CASSDLSTSGTVGQYF. CDR3 sequence (DNA): TGTGCCAGCAGTGATCTGTCGACTAGCGGCACAGTAGGCCAGTACTTC.